These 14 T cell receptor beta chains came from one sample sequenced in a study of blood T cell repertoires in COVID-19. Some clones are missing from TCRdb's copy, which holds only in-frame ones; the method was immunoSEQ multiplex PCR. The sample shows hundreds of thousands of clones, more than 75% of them seen only once. The sequencing input was peripheral blood. The receptors stem from a woman between 40 and 50 years old who had recovered from COVID-19.

V usage is TRBV28 and J usage is TRBJ2-1, with D possibly matching TRBD1 (6 bases). This CDR3 spans 13 amino acids. The V gene lost 3 bases and the J gene lost 11 bases, with 14 bases spanning the gap. The germline CDR1 and CDR2 sequences are MDHEN and SYDVKM. The CDR3 DNA reads as TGTGCCAGCAGTTTCCCCGACAGGCCAAAGCAGTTCTTC. Encoded protein: CASSFPDRPKQFF.

The chain uses TRBV27 and TRBJ1-1, with 7 bases aligning to TRBD1. Germline trimming cut 6 bases from V and 3 bases from J; bases unmatched to any gene: 10. Looked up from germline, CDR1 is MNHEY and CDR2 is SMNVEV (reference sequence). The CDR3 is 15 amino acids. The CDR3 loop reads CASSRQGPFYTEAFF. The DNA of the CDR3 is TGTGCCAGCAGCCGACAGGGCCCCTTCTACACTGAAGCTTTCTTT.

This clone came up a few times. The same CDR3 can be traced to other DNA sequences in this sample. This chain joins TRBV6-5 and TRBJ2-3, with 12 nucleotides matching TRBD2. The CDR3 totals 15 residues. Trimming took 5 bases from V and 3 from J; bases not matched to a gene: 3. From germline, CDR1 is MNHEY and CDR2 SVGAGI. CDR3 in amino acids: CASSPLAGGTDTQYF. The DNA of the CDR3 is TGTGCCAGCAGTCCCCTAGCGGGGGGGACAGATACGCAGTATTTT.

The V and J genes are TRBV18 and TRBJ1-5; the D is unclear. There are 14 residues in the CDR3. With 3 bases removed from V and 4 bases from J, the gap between germline ends came to 10 bases. Germline CDR1 KGHSH, CDR2 LQKENI. CDR3 DNA sequence: TGTGCCAGCTCACCTGCTGCAGGTAATCAGCCCCAGCATTTT. Translating it yields CASSPAAGNQPQHF.

This clone was found once. The chain carries TRBV10-3 and TRBJ2-1, with D maybe TRBD2 (6 bases). Trimming cost V 4 bases and J 2 bases, with 12 bases left between them. This CDR3 contains 15 residues. From germline, CDR1 is ENHRY and CDR2 SYGVKD. The CDR3 DNA sequence: TGTGCCATCAGTGGGGGGGACTCCCCCTACAATGAGCAGTTCTTC. Translating it yields CAISGGDSPYNEQFF.

The DNA of the CDR3 is TGTGCCAGCAGCCCTCCCGGGACAGGCTCCTACAATGAGCAGTTCTTC. Amino acid sequence: CASSPPGTGSYNEQFF. V and J are TRBV6-2 or TRBV6-3 and TRBJ2-1; 8 bases line up with TRBD1. The junction had 7 bases not matched to a gene; V was cut back by 6 bases and J by 0 bases. The germline V gene has CDR1 MNHEY and CDR2 SVGEGT. This CDR3 has 16 amino acids.

This clone was seen a single time. This chain uses TRBV7-2 with TRBJ2-2; 10 bases line up with TRBD2. Germline CDR1 reads SGHTA; CDR2 reads FQGNSA. The length of the CDR3 is 15 residues. Losses at the gene ends were 5 bases for V and 7 bases for J; bases not matched to a gene: 7. This CDR3 is CASSRASGSHGELFF. CDR3 bases: TGTGCCAGCAGCCGCGCTAGCGGGAGCCACGGGGAGCTGTTTTTT.

The chain couples TRBV18 to TRBJ1-3, with 7 bases identical to TRBD1. CDR1 is KGHSH, CDR2 LQKENI, per germline. The CDR3 is 15 residues long. After removal of 4 bases from V and 1 base from J, the junction contained 4 bases not matched to a gene. CDR3 coding DNA: TGTGCCAGCTCACGCGCGACAGGGTCTGGAAACACCATATATTTT. Protein product: CASSRATGSGNTIYF.

V gene TRBV24-1 combines with J gene TRBJ1-5, with a tentative D call TRBD1 (6 bases). CDR1 and CDR2 from the germline V gene are KGHDR and SFDVKD. The CDR3 extends over 15 amino acids. The V gene lost 7 bases and the J gene lost 1 base, with 13 bases spanning the gap. The CDR3 here is CATSGNQGSNQPQHF. DNA of the CDR3: TGTGCCACCAGCGGTAATCAGGGGAGCAATCAGCCCCAGCATTTT.

The V call is TRBV27, the J call TRBJ2-1; 12 nucleotides line up with TRBD2. The J segment lost 9 bases and the V segment lost 7 bases, leaving 4 bases of the junction unmatched. This CDR3 is built from 13 residues. Germline lookup yields CDR1 MNHEY and CDR2 SMNVEV (reference sequence). The CDR3 is CASMTSGRGEQFF. The CDR3 nucleotides are TGTGCCAGCATGACTAGCGGGAGAGGTGAGCAGTTCTTC.

The chain links TRBV4-3 to TRBJ2-1; 8 nucleotides align to TRBD2. The CDR3 is 18 residues long. With 0 bases clipped from V and 0 bases from J, the junction kept 7 bases outside the gene matches. Looked up from germline, CDR1 is LGHNA and CDR2 is YSLEER. Written as DNA, the CDR3 is TGCGCCAGCAGCCAAGATGGGCGGGGGGCTAGCTCCTACAATGAGCAGTTCTTC. Amino acids: CASSQDGRGASSYNEQFF.

The V gene is TRBV5-8, the J gene TRBJ2-7, with 7 bases aligning to TRBD1. Trimming took 0 bases from V and 4 from J; bases not matched to a gene: 4. The CDR3 sequence is 14 residues long. Germline CDR1 SGHTS, CDR2 YDEGEE. This CDR3 is CASSLGQGPYEQYF. The DNA of the CDR3 is TGTGCCAGCAGCTTGGGACAGGGACCTTACGAGCAGTACTTC.

V usage is TRBV29-1 and J usage is TRBJ1-2, with D tentatively TRBD1 (6 bases). Germline V CDR1 and CDR2: SQVTM, ANQGSEA. This CDR3 is 12 amino acids long. Trimming cost V 5 bases and J 3 bases, with 10 bases left between them. This CDR3 reads CSVQGRHYGYTF. CDR3 bases: TGCAGCGTTCAGGGGCGCCACTATGGCTACACCTTC.

The chain couples TRBV2 to TRBJ2-7; D gene ambiguous. Germline CDR1 reads SNHLY; CDR2 reads FYNNEI. Trimming cost V 6 bases and J 1 base, with 10 bases left between them. The CDR3 has 13 amino acids. For the CDR3, the DNA is TGTGCCAGCAGGGCCCTAGGATCCTACGAGCAGTACTTC. This codes for CASRALGSYEQYF.